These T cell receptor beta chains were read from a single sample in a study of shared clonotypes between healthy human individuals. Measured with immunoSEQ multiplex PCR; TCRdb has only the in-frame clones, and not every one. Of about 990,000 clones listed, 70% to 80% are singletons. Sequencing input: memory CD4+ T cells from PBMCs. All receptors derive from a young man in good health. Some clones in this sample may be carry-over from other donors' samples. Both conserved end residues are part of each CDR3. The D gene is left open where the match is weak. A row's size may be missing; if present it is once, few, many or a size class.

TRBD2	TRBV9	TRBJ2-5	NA	TGTGCCAGCAGCGTAGCTACGGGGAGCGGGAGTGGGACCCAGTACTTC	CASSVATGSGSGTQYF
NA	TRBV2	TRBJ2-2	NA	TGTGCCAGCAGTGAAGCAATGGGGAACACCGGGGAGCTGTTTTTT	CASSEAMGNTGELFF
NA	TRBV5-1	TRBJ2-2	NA	TGCGCCAGCAGCTTGTCCCTTACCGGGGAGCTGTTTTTT	CASSLSLTGELFF
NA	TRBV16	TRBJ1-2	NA	TGTGCCAGCAGCGCCAACGTAGCTAACTATGGCTACACCTTC	CASSANVANYGYTF
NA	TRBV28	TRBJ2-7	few	TGTGCCAGCAGACGAACAGGGACCCACGAGCAGTACTTC	CASRRTGTHEQYF
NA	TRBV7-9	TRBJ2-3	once	TGTGCCAGCAGCTTATCGTACAACACAGATACGCAGTATTTT	CASSLSYNTDTQYF
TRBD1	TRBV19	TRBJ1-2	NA	TGTGCCAGTGACAGGGGGCGCGGCTACACCTTC	CASDRGRGYTF
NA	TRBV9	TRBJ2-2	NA	TGTGCCAGCAGCGTAGGAGAGCTATATACCGGGGAGCTGTTTTTT	CASSVGELYTGELFF
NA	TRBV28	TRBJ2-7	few	TGTGCCAGCAGTCACCTATACGAGCAGTACTTC	CASSHLYEQYF
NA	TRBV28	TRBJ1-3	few	TGTGCCAGCAGTCCCCCCGGGGCCTCTGGAAACACCATATATTTT	CASSPPGASGNTIYF
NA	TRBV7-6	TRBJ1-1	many	TGTGCCAGCAGCCCCGTCCGGGGGGTTGGAGCTTTCTTT	CASSPVRGVGAFF
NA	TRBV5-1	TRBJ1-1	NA	TGCGCCAGCAGCTTGGCCGTCTCCCGGGGCCCTGAAGCTTTCTTT	CASSLAVSRGPEAFF
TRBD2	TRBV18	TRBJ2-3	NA	TGTGCCAGCTCACCGGGACTAAAGTCCACAGATACGCAGTATTTT	CASSPGLKSTDTQYF
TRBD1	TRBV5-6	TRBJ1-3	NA	TGTGCCAGCAGCTCCGGGACAGTTGGGGTCGGAAACACCATATATTTT	CASSSGTVGVGNTIYF
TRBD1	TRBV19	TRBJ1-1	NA	TGTGCCAGTAGCCGCCGGGACAGGAGCACCATGAACACTGAAGCTTTCTTT	CASSRRDRSTMNTEAFF
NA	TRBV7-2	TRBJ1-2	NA	TGTGCCAGCAGCTATCCGATTAGGGCCCAAGGCGGCTACACCTTC	CASSYPIRAQGGYTF
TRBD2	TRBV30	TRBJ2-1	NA	TGTGCCTGGAGTGCCCCAGGGACTAGCGGGAGAAGGTCCTACAATGAGCAGTTCTTC	CAWSAPGTSGRRSYNEQFF
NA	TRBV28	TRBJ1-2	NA	TGTGCCAGCAGTATAGGGACGGACCACCTTATTTATGGCTACACCTTC	CASSIGTDHLIYGYTF
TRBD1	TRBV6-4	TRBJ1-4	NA	TGTGCCAGCAGGGAAGTGACAGGGGGATGGGAAAAACTGTTTTTT	CASREVTGGWEKLFF
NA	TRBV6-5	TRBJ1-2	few	TGTGCCAGCAGTTACTCGATGTGGGGGCCCTATGGCTACACCTTC	CASSYSMWGPYGYTF
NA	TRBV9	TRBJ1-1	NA	TGTGCCAGCAGCCTGAGCGTGGGGAACACTGAAGCTTTCTTT	CASSLSVGNTEAFF
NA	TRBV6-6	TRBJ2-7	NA	TGTGCCAGCAGTTACTCCCAGGGCCTCTACGAGCAGTACTTC	CASSYSQGLYEQYF
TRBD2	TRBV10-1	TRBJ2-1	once	TGCGCCAGCAGGGGCGGGAGGGCGAGCGATGAGCAGTTCTTC	CASRGGRASDEQFF
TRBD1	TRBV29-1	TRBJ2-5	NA	TGCAGCGGGGGGGACAGGGCTGTCGAGACCCAGTACTTC	CSGGDRAVETQYF
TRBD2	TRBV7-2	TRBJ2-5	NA	TGTGCCAGCAGCCGGGAGGGCAGGGTATCCTTCGAGACCCAGTACTTC	CASSREGRVSFETQYF
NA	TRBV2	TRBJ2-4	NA	TGTGCCAGCAGTGGGGCGGGCTTCCAGCTAGCCAAAAACATTCAGTACTTC	CASSGAGFQLAKNIQYF
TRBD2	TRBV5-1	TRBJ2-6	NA	TGCGCCAGCAGCGAAGCGGGGGCCGAAGACGTCCTGACTTTC	CASSEAGAEDVLTF
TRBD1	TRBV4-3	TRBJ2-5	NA	TGCGCCAGCAGCCAAACAGGGGCCCCGGAGACCCAGTACTTC	CASSQTGAPETQYF
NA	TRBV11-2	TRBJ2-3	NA	TGTGCCAGCAGCTTAGACCCAGTCCCGGGCCTCCGGTATTTT	CASSLDPVPGLRYF
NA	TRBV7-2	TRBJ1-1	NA	TGTGCCAGCACTCCTTACACTGAAGCTTTCTTT	CASTPYTEAFF
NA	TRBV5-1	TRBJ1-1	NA	TGCGCCAGCAGCCGCCAGGCGAACACTGAAGCTTTCTTT	CASSRQANTEAFF
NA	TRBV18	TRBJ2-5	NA	TGTGCCAGCTCCTTGGACGGGGAGACCCAGTACTTC	CASSLDGETQYF
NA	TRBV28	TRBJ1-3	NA	TGTGCCAGCAGTTTAGGGGGGTCTGGAAACACCATATATTTT	CASSLGGSGNTIYF
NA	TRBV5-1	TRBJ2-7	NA	TGCGCCAGCAGCTTGGGGCCCGGCAGGTCTGGCTACGAGCAGTACTTC	CASSLGPGRSGYEQYF
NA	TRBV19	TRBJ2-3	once	TGTGCCAGTAGTACCTTGGGGCTCCAGCGATATACGCAGTATTTT	CASSTLGLQRYTQYF
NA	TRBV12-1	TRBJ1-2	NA	TGTGCCAGCAGCCCAACAGGGATCTATGGCTACACCTTC	CASSPTGIYGYTF
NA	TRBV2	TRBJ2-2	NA	TGTGCCAGCAGTGAAGGCGGGGGCCGGGCCGGGGAGCTGTTTTTT	CASSEGGGRAGELFF
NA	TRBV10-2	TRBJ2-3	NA	TGCGCCAGCAGTGGACAGGGAGGGGCAGATACGCAGTATTTT	CASSGQGGADTQYF